The 22 T cell receptor beta chains below were found in one sample sequenced in a study of cytomegalovirus exposure and HLA in healthy donors. The PCR ran on 60 Vbeta and 13 Jbeta primers. The protocol was immunoSEQ multiplex PCR, while the TCRdb copy is restricted to in-frame clones and leaves out a portion. The table lists roughly 100,000 clones, roughly an eighth of them singletons. Sequencing used PBMCs. The receptors come from a man in his forties in good health and CMV-seropositive.

This clone has a handful of counts. The chain employs TRBV4-2 and TRBJ2-2; D gene ambiguous. Between the trimmed V and J ends, which lost 4 bases and 0 bases, there was a span of 9 bases. The germline V gene has CDR1 LGHNA and CDR2 YNFKEQ. The CDR3 is made up of 15 amino acids. In nucleotides, the CDR3 is TGTGCCAGCAGCCCCGGGTGGGCGAACACCGGGGAGCTGTTTTTT. Translated, it gives CASSPGWANTGELFF.

This clone has just a few counts. The V call is TRBV5-4, the J call TRBJ2-2; TRBD1 matches at 9 bases. The length of the CDR3 is 15 residues. Germline V gives CDR1 SGHNT, CDR2 YYREEE (reference sequence). Trimming cost V 4 bases and J 4 bases; bases outside gene matches: 5. Here the CDR3 DNA reads TGTGCCAGCAGCACTCTACAGGGGGCCACCGGGGAGCTGTTTTTT. Its translation: CASSTLQGATGELFF. The whole variable domain, remainder taken from reference TRBV5-4 and TRBJ2-2, is ETGVTQSPTHLIKTRGQQVTLRCSSQSGHNTVSWYQQALGQGPQFIFQYYREEENGRGNFPPRFSGLQFPNYSSELNVNALELDDSALYLCASSTLQGATGELFFGEGSRLTVL.

This clone was detected only a few times. The chain has TRBV9 and TRBJ1-1; TRBD1 matches at 8 bases. The CDR3 sequence is 14 residues long. CDR1 is SGDLS and CDR2 is YYNGEE in the germline V gene. J gave up 5 bases and V 4 bases, and 7 bases lay outside the gene matches. The CDR3 DNA reads TGTGCCAGCAGCCCCCAGGGGGCAGGGACTGAAGCTTTCTTT. Its translation is CASSPQGAGTEAFF.

This clone has more than one count but fewer than ten. This sequence joins TRBV21-1 and TRBJ2-7; TRBD1 was called by the table and not checked on the DNA. TRBV21-1 has pseudogene status. The CDR3 is made up of 13 amino acids. The CDR3 DNA is TGTGCCAGCAGCCTCGCGCCCGACAGGGAACCGTACTTC. Translated: CASSLAPDREPYF.

The CDR3 DNA is TGTGCCAGCAGTTCGGGTAGACTAGCGGGAGAGGAGACCCAGTACTTC. Protein: CASSSGRLAGEETQYF. The rearrangement joins TRBV6-6 to TRBJ2-5, with 12 bases matching TRBD2. V gave up 4 bases and J gave up 5 bases; unmatched junction bases: 8. This CDR3 region has 16 residues. From germline, CDR1 is MNHNY and CDR2 SVGAGI (reference sequence).

This chain connects TRBV11-2 to TRBJ1-1; no firm D call. The CDR3 sequence is 14 residues long. V lost 3 bases to trimming and J lost 5 bases, with 13 bases between them. CDR1 and CDR2 from the germline V gene are SGHAT and FQNNGV. The CDR3 region has the DNA TGTGCCAGCAGCTTTGGGGAGGTTGGGACTGAAGCTTTCTTT. Translated, it gives CASSFGEVGTEAFF. Supplemented by reference TRBV11-2 and TRBJ1-1, the full variable domain reads EAGVAQSPRYKIIEKRQSVAFWCNPISGHATLYWYQQILGQGPKLLIQFQNNGVVDDSQLPKDRFSAERLKGVDSTLKIQPAKLEDSAVYLCASSFGEVGTEAFFGQGTRLTVV.

The chain is built from TRBV2 and TRBJ2-7, with 8 bases identical to TRBD1. With 8 bases clipped from V and 1 base from J, the junction kept 16 bases outside the gene matches. Germline V gene data show CDR1 as SNHLY and CDR2 as FYNNEI. The CDR3 is 17 amino acids. This chain's CDR3 is CASQGARTSRQSYEQYF. As DNA, the CDR3 is TGTGCCAGCCAGGGGGCCAGAACTAGTCGTCAGTCCTACGAGCAGTACTTC.

Many counts were recorded for this clone. The V gene is TRBV7-9, the J gene TRBJ1-3; a weak D match, TRBD1 (5 bases). V was cut by 7 bases and J by 0 bases, with 10 bases left in between. From germline, CDR1 is SEHNR and CDR2 FQNEAQ (reference sequence). The length of the CDR3 is 14 residues. CDR3 sequence (DNA): TGTGCCAGCACTCTGACAGACTCTGGAAACACCATATATTTT. It specifies CASTLTDSGNTIYF.

The genes are TRBV20-1 and TRBJ2-7, with 9 bases lining up with TRBD2. Germline V gene sequence: CDR1 DFQATT, CDR2 SNEGSKA (reference sequence). The CDR3 is made up of 11 amino acids. The V gene end was trimmed by 6 bases and the J gene end by 7 bases; junction bases not matched to a gene: 4. The DNA for the CDR3 is TGCAGTGCCACCAGCGGGGGGGAGCAGTACTTC. Amino acid sequence: CSATSGGEQYF.

This clone was detected a few times. The CDR3 is CASSIDHRGGGETQYF. For the CDR3, the DNA is TGTGCCAGTAGTATAGATCACAGGGGAGGAGGGGAGACCCAGTACTTC. The V call is TRBV19, the J call TRBJ2-5; a possible D gene is TRBD1 (7 bases). This CDR3 is 16 amino acids long. In germline, CDR1 is LNHDA, CDR2 SQIVND (reference sequence). The V gene lost 0 bases and the J gene lost 5 bases, with 16 bases spanning the gap. The full variable domain, with the rest looked up from reference TRBV19 and TRBJ2-5, is DGGITQSPKYLFRKEGQNVTLSCEQNLNHDAMYWYRQDPGQGLRLIYYSQIVNDFQKGDIAEGYSVSREKKESFPLTVTSAQKNPTAFYLCASSIDHRGGGETQYFGPGTRLLVL.

The sample holds a few counts of this clone. The rearrangement links TRBV7-9 to TRBJ1-6; D is unresolved. The CDR3 has 16 residues. CDR1 and CDR2 (germline): SEHNR, FQNEAQ (reference sequence). Trimming removed 7 bases at V and 4 bases at J, with 17 bases between. The CDR3 DNA is TGTGCCAGCACCTTGAATGGCTCAGAATATAATTCACCCCTCCACTTT. Its protein is CASTLNGSEYNSPLHF. The entire variable domain, with the rest obtained from reference TRBV7-9 and TRBJ1-6, is as follows: DTGVSQNPRHKITKRGQNVTFRCDPISEHNRLYWYRQTLGQGPEFLTYFQNEAQLEKSRLLSDRFSAERPKGSFSTLEIQRTEQGDSAMYLCASTLNGSEYNSPLHFGNGTRLTVT.

The rearrangement links TRBV6-6 to TRBJ2-5; 12 nucleotides agree with TRBD2. The CDR3 is 16 residues long. CDR1 and CDR2 from the germline V gene are MNHNY and SVGAGI (reference sequence). V shed 5 bases and J 5 bases; nucleotides not matched to a gene: 9. This chain's CDR3 is CASSPAGTSGSETQYF. CDR3 DNA sequence: TGTGCCAGCAGTCCCGCCGGGACTAGCGGGTCGGAGACCCAGTACTTC.

This clone was observed a few times. This rearrangement joins TRBV7-9 to TRBJ1-1, with 9 bases identical to TRBD1. The V gene's germline CDR1 is SEHNR and CDR2 FQNEAQ (reference sequence). This CDR3 is 17 amino acids long. J gave up 3 bases and V 1 base, and 9 bases lay outside the gene matches. DNA of the CDR3: TGTGCCAGCAGCTTAGGGGCCCGGGACAGGGACGACACTGAAGCTTTCTTT. Encoded protein: CASSLGARDRDDTEAFF.

This clone has only a few counts. The gene calls are TRBV19 and TRBJ2-2; the match to TRBD1 covers 12 bases. The CDR3 is 15 residues long. CDR1 is LNHDA, CDR2 SQIVND, per germline (reference sequence). V gave up 6 bases and J gave up 6 bases; unmatched junction bases: 5. As DNA, the CDR3 is TGTGCCAGTAGGCACCGGGACAGGGGGCCCGGGGAGCTGTTTTTT. Amino acid sequence: CASRHRDRGPGELFF.

This clone was seen only a few times. The CDR3 sequence is CASATGTGHGYTF. CDR3 coding DNA: TGTGCCAGCGCTACCGGGACAGGGCATGGCTACACCTTC. The chain joins TRBV25-1 to TRBJ1-2, with TRBD1 identical over 9 bases. Per the germline V gene, CDR1 is MGHDK and CDR2 is SYGVNS. This CDR3 spans 13 amino acids. Trimming removed 8 bases from V and 6 bases from J; junction bases left unmatched: 7.

The J gene is TRBJ2-1, the V gene TRBV7-9; D is perhaps TRBD2 (6 bases). V was clipped by 3 bases and J by 1 base, with 7 bases between them. CDR1 and CDR2 from the germline V gene are SEHNR and FQNEAQ (reference sequence). This CDR3 spans 14 amino acids. Here the CDR3 reads CASSLAGSYNEQFF. The DNA of the CDR3 is TGTGCCAGCAGCTTGGCGGGATCCTACAATGAGCAGTTCTTC.

The V gene is TRBV4-1, the J gene TRBJ2-3, with D perhaps matching TRBD2 (5 bases). In germline, CDR1 is MGHRA, CDR2 YSYEKL. The germline V and J ends were trimmed by 0 bases and 6 bases, with 10 bases remaining between them. CDR3 length equals 14 residues. For the CDR3, the DNA is TGCGCCAGCAGCCAAGACGCCCTAGCTGATACGCAGTATTTT. Its protein is CASSQDALADTQYF.

The chain has TRBV9 and TRBJ1-5; D ambiguous. Trimming pared 6 bases from V and 6 bases from J, leaving 19 bases between. This CDR3 comprises 15 residues. Germline assignment: CDR1 SGDLS and CDR2 YYNGEE. The CDR3 sequence: CASNSGVGEGQPQHF. CDR3 sequence (DNA): TGTGCCAGCAACTCGGGCGTGGGCGAGGGTCAGCCCCAGCATTTT.

This clone has more than one count but fewer than ten. The V gene is TRBV6-4, the J gene TRBJ2-1; D is unresolved. Germline CDR1 MRHNA, CDR2 SNTAGT. Trimming pared 6 bases from V and 4 bases from J, leaving 10 bases between. The length of the CDR3 is 13 residues. CDR3 in DNA: TGTGCCAGCAGCCCCGATGAGTACAATGAGCAGTTCTTC. It codes for CASSPDEYNEQFF.

This clone was seen only a few times. The chain is built from TRBV7-2 and TRBJ2-3; TRBD2 agrees at 11 bases. J lost 7 bases, V lost 1 base, and 4 bases had no gene match. The CDR3 is made up of 15 amino acids. Germline lookup yields CDR1 SGHTA and CDR2 FQGNSA. The CDR3 spells CASSLGLAGINTQYF. In nucleotides, the CDR3 is TGTGCCAGCAGCTTAGGACTAGCGGGAATTAATACGCAGTATTTT.

The CDR3 is CASSISTSGHNEQFF. CDR3 coding DNA: TGTGCCAGTAGTATTTCGACTAGCGGCCACAATGAGCAGTTCTTC. The chain links TRBV19 to TRBJ2-1; 9 bases align to TRBD2. V trimming: 3 bases; J trimming: 5 bases; junction bases outside the gene matches: 5. This CDR3 has 15 residues. Germline CDR1 is LNHDA and CDR2 is SQIVND (reference sequence). Based on the CDR3 plus reference TRBV19 and TRBJ2-1, the full variable domain is DGGITQSPKYLFRKEGQNVTLSCEQNLNHDAMYWYRQDPGQGLRLIYYSQIVNDFQKGDIAEGYSVSREKKESFPLTVTSAQKNPTAFYLCASSISTSGHNEQFFGPGTRLTVL.

J is TRBJ1-5 and V is TRBV7-9; 7 nucleotides match TRBD1. The CDR3 extends over 12 amino acids. V lost 5 bases and J lost 7; bases outside the gene matches: 2. Per germline, CDR1 SEHNR and CDR2 FQNEAQ (reference sequence). This chain's CDR3 is CASSQGVQPQHF. The CDR3 bases are TGTGCCAGCAGCCAGGGGGTGCAGCCCCAGCATTTT.